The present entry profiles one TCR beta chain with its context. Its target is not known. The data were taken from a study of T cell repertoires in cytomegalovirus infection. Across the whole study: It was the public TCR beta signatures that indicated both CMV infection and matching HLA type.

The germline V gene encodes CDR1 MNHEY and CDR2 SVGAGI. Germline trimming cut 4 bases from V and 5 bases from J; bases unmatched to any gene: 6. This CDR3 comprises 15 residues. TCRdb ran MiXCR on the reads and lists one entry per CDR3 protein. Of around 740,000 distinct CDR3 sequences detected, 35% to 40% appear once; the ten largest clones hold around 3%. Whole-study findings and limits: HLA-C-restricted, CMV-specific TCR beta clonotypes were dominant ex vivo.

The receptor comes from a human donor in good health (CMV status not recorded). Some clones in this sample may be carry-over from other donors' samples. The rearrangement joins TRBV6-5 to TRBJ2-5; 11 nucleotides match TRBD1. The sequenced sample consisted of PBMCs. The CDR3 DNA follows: TGTGCCAGCAGTTGGACAGGGGGCGCGGGGGAGACCCAGTACTTC. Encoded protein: CASSWTGGAGETQYF.